The present TCR beta chain was sequenced within a study of vaccination effects on CD4 cells after COVID-19. Generated by immunoSEQ multiplex PCR, the TCRdb table keeps only in-frame clones and is missing some. The sample has tens of thousands of clones; approximately 76% are singletons. Antigen-specific CD4+ T cells were expanded (with viral peptide pools) by the ViraFEST assay ahead of sequencing. Following a roughly ten-day culture, CD4+ T cells were purified. The vaccine given was either BNT162b2 or mRNA-1273, in two doses. Among the vaccine recipients, none had a prior SARS-CoV-2 infection, and nucleocapsid antibodies were negative. Cultures used more than 1.5 million PBMC per well, around 9 IU/ml IL-2 and approximately 10 ug/ml peptides. The germline V gene has CDR1 SNHLY and CDR2 FYNNEI. This CDR3 comprises 15 residues. Between the trimmed V and J ends, which lost 0 bases and 1 base, there was a span of 9 bases.

In this sample, this clone turned up once. Its antigen is currently unknown. The TCR comes from a human donor who received a COVID-19 vaccine. The gene calls are TRBV2 and TRBJ1-1; D gene unclear. Sequences were derived from CD4+ T cells from PBMCs cultured with HCoV-OC43 spike peptides, sampled after COVID-19 vaccination. The subset was: HCoV-OC43 spike overlapping peptide pool stimulation. CDR3 bases: TGTGCCAGCAGTGAAGCGTCCCTTAAGAACACTGAAGCTTTCTTT. It codes for CASSEASLKNTEAFF.